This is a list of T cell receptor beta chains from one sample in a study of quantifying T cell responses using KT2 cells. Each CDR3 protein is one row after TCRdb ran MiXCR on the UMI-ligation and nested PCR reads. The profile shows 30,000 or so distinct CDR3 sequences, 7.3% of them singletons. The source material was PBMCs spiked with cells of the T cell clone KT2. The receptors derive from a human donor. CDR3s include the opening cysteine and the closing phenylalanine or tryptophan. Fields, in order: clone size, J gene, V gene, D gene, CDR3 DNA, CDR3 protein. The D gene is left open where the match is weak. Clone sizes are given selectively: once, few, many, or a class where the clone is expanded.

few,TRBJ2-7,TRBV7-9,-,TGTGCCAGCAGGCAGGGGGGCTACGAGCAGTACTTC,CASRQGGYEQYF
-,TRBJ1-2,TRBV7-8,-,TGTGCCAGCAGCTACTCCGGGACCGCAGGCGGCTACACCTTC,CASSYSGTAGGYTF
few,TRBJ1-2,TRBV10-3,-,TGTGCCATCAGTGATCGGCAGGTCTATGGCTACACCTTC,CAISDRQVYGYTF
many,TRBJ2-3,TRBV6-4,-,TGTGCCAGCAGTGACTCGGTCACAGATACGCAGTATTTT,CASSDSVTDTQYF
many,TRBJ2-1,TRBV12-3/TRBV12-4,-,TGTGCCAGCAGTTTCCGCCGCCAGGAGCAGTTCTTC,CASSFRRQEQFF
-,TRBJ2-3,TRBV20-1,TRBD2,TGCAGTGCTGGATTCGGGACTAGCGGGAGACTAGGCACAGATACGCAGTATTTT,CSAGFGTSGRLGTDTQYF
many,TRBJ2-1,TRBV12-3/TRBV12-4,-,TGTGCCAGCAGAAAAACTAGCCATGAGCAGTTCTTC,CASRKTSHEQFF
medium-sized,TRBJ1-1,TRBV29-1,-,TGCAGCGTTGCGTGGAGCAACACTGAAGCTTTCTTT,CSVAWSNTEAFF
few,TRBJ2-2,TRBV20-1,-,TGCAGTGCTCACGACCTACCAGGCGGGGAGCTGTTTTTT,CSAHDLPGGELFF
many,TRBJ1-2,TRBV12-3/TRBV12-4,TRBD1,TGTGCCAGCACTTTATGGGGCAGGGGGCTCGGCTATGGCTACACCTTC,CASTLWGRGLGYGYTF
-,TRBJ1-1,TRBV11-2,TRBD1,TGTGCCAGCAGCTTAGCATCCATCGGGGACAGAAAGAACACTGAAGCTTTCTTT,CASSLASIGDRKNTEAFF
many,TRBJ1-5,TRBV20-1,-,TGCAGTGCAGGAGCCCAGGGCTCTGGGCCCCAGCATTTT,CSAGAQGSGPQHF
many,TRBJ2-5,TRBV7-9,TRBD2,TGTGCCACCACGGGGGGAATAGAGACCCAGTACTTC,CATTGGIETQYF
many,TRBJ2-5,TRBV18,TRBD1,TGTGCCAGCTCATTCGGACAGGCTGAGACCCAGTACTTC,CASSFGQAETQYF
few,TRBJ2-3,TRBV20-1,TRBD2,TGCAGTGCCCTACTAGCGGGACCCCGCGATACGCAGTATTTT,CSALLAGPRDTQYF
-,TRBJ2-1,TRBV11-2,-,TGTGCCAGCAGCTTAGCGCGGGGTAGATTTTACAATGAGCAGTTCTTC,CASSLARGRFYNEQFF
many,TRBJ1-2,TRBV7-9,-,TGTGCCAGCAGCTTAGACAGGGAAGAGGCTAGCTATGGCTACACCTTC,CASSLDREEASYGYTF
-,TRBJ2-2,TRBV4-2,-,TGTGCCAGCAGCCAAGTCGAGCCCGGGGAGCTGTTTTTT,CASSQVEPGELFF
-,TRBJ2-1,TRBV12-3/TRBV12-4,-,TGTGCCAGCAGTTTAGCGGGGGGAAGTGAGCAGTTCTTC,CASSLAGGSEQFF
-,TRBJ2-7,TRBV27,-,TGTGCCAGCAGTTCCAGGGGGGCCCCACGTAACCAGTACTTC,CASSSRGAPRNQYF
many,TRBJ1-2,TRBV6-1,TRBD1,TGTGCCAGCATCCAGTACCAGGGGGAAGCTAACTATGGCTACACCTTC,CASIQYQGEANYGYTF
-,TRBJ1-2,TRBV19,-,TGTGCCACCTGGGGTTCGGACTTGGCTACAACCTTC,CATWGSDLATTF
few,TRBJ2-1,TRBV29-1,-,TGCAGCGTTGGGACGAGACTAACCGATGAGCAGTTCTTC,CSVGTRLTDEQFF
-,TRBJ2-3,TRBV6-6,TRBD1,TGTGCCAGCAGTTACTCCACGCGAGACGGGGACAGGGGGCACTTTAGCACAGATACGCAGTATTTT,CASSYSTRDGDRGHFSTDTQYF
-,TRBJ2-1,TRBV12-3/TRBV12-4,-,TGTGCCAGCAGTTCCAGAATGGGTTTGGCCTACAATGAGCAGTTCTTC,CASSSRMGLAYNEQFF